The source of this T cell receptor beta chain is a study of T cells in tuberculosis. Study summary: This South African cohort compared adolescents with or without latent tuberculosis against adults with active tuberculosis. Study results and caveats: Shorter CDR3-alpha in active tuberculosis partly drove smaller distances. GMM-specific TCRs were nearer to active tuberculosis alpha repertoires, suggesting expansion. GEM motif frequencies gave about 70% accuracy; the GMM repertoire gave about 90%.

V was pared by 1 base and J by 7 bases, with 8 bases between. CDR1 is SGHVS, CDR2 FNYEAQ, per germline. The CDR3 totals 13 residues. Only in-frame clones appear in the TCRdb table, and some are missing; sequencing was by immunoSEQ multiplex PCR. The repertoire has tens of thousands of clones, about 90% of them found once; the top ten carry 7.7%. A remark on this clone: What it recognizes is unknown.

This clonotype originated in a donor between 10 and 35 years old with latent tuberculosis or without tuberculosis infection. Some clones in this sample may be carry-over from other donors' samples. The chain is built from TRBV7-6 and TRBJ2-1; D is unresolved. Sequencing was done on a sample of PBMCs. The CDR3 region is CASSLELINEQFF. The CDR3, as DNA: TGTGCCAGCAGCTTAGAACTGATAAATGAGCAGTTCTTC.